What follows are 27 T cell receptor beta chains derived from one specimen sequenced in a study of blood T cells in healthy people across ages. The authors ran a second PCR of about 6 to 11 cycles using a sample-barcoded 5' primer and a J-beta primer mix. One entry per CDR3 protein, called by TCRdb with MiXCR from the 5' RACE reads. The sample records approximately 690,000 distinct CDR3 sequences, under 65% being singletons. Sequenced material: blood. Source of these receptors: a man in his 60s in good health.

This clonotype has more than one count but fewer than ten. Its ends do not fully match the called genes, so a read error is possible. The J gene is TRBJ1-4, the V gene TRBV12-3 or TRBV12-4; 7 bases are shared with TRBD1. This CDR3 has 14 residues. CDR3 bases: TGCGCCAGCAGCCTGCGACAGGGAAGTGAAAAACTGTTTTTT. Its translation: CASSLRQGSEKLFF.

The chain is built from TRBV2 and TRBJ1-2, with D possibly matching TRBD1 (6 bases). CDR1 and CDR2 from the germline V gene are SNHLY and FYNNEI. This CDR3 is 14 amino acids long. V was trimmed by 6 bases and J by 4 bases, leaving 15 bases between them. The CDR3 sequence is CASSSQGTAYGYTF. Written as DNA, the CDR3 is TGTGCCAGCAGCTCTCAGGGGACGGCCTATGGCTACACCTTC.

The V gene is TRBV4-2, the J gene TRBJ2-3; D is uncertain. CDR1 LGHNA and CDR2 YNFKEQ come from the germline V gene. Trimming cost V 3 bases and J 0 bases, with 25 bases left between them. The CDR3 consists of 20 residues. The CDR3 region is CASSQGFHRWATSSTDTQYF. For the CDR3, the DNA is TGTGCCAGCAGCCAGGGTTTTCATAGGTGGGCTACTTCTAGCACAGATACGCAGTATTTT.

This clonotype was found once. V is TRBV3-1 and J is TRBJ2-5; D is uncertain. The J call may be wrong; the DNA end is better matched by TRBJ2-4. The CDR3 runs to 12 residues. Per germline, CDR1 LGHDT and CDR2 YNNKEL (reference sequence). The CDR3 reads CASSGSQDIQYF. In DNA form, the CDR3 reads TGTGCCAGCAGCGGATCCCAAGACATTCAGTACTTC.

The rearrangement uses TRBV20-1 and TRBJ2-5; TRBD2 might be the D (6 bases). V lost 1 base and J 5 bases, leaving 11 bases between the germline ends. CDR3 length: 13 amino acids. CDR1 DFQATT and CDR2 SNEGSKA come from the germline V gene (reference sequence). The CDR3 DNA follows: TGCAGTGCTAGAGTGAGCGGGCACGAGACCCAGTACTTC. It specifies CSARVSGHETQYF.

This chain links TRBV3-1 with TRBJ1-6, with D unresolved. V lost 4 bases and J 5 bases, leaving 9 bases between the germline ends. The CDR3 loop spans 14 amino acids. The germline V gene has CDR1 LGHDT and CDR2 YNNKEL (reference sequence). The CDR3 nucleotides are TGTGCCAGCAGCCCCCAGGAACATAATTCACCCCTCCACTTT. Encoded protein: CASSPQEHNSPLHF.

V is TRBV2 and J is TRBJ1-1; D call uncertain. Germline V gene lookup returns CDR1 SNHLY and CDR2 FYNNEI. V gave up 1 base and J gave up 5 bases, with 8 bases separating them. This CDR3 is built from 13 residues. The CDR3: CASSEESGTEAFF. Here the CDR3 DNA reads TGTGCCAGCAGTGAAGAAAGCGGGACTGAAGCTTTCTTT.

The V gene is TRBV6-6, the J gene TRBJ1-2, with a possible D match to TRBD1 (6 bases). This CDR3 is 15 amino acids long. Germline-derived CDR1 and CDR2 are MNHNY and SVGAGI (reference sequence). Between the trimmed V and J ends, which lost 6 bases and 3 bases, there was a span of 17 bases. CDR3 sequence: CASSPGGNTHYGYTF. CDR3 nucleotide sequence: TGTGCCAGCAGCCCCGGGGGCAATACTCACTATGGCTACACCTTC.

The chain recombines TRBV28 with TRBJ2-4; TRBD1 or TRBD2 may be the D gene (5 bases each). V shed 5 bases and J shed 6 bases, with 17 bases lying between them. CDR1 and CDR2 from the germline V gene are MDHEN and SYDVKM. There are 15 residues in the CDR3. The CDR3: CASSASGARRNIQYF. CDR3 sequence (DNA): TGTGCCAGCAGTGCCTCCGGGGCCCGGAGAAACATTCAGTACTTC.

This chain uses TRBV20-1 with TRBJ2-1; 7 bases map to TRBD2. The CDR3 is 17 residues long. CDR1 DFQATT and CDR2 SNEGSKA come from the germline V gene (reference sequence). Trimming cost V 1 base and J 4 bases; bases outside gene matches: 13. CDR3 loop: CSARASLGREGYNEQFF. CDR3 sequence (DNA): TGCAGTGCTAGAGCTTCTCTGGGCAGGGAGGGGTACAATGAGCAGTTCTTC.

V usage is TRBV6-5 and J usage is TRBJ2-1, with TRBD2 identical over 15 bases. This CDR3 contains 15 residues. Germline-derived CDR1 and CDR2 are MNHEY and SVGAGI. Trimming removed 6 bases from V and 7 bases from J; junction bases left unmatched: 4. CDR3 coding DNA: TGTGCCAGCAGAAAGGGACTAGCGGGGGGAAATGAGCAGTTCTTC. Protein sequence: CASRKGLAGGNEQFF.

This clonotype was seen a few times. V and J are TRBV12-3 or TRBV12-4 and TRBJ2-3; D remains ambiguous. Deletions cut 6 bases from V and 3 bases from J, with 19 bases between. The CDR3 runs 16 residues. In DNA form, the CDR3 reads TGTGCCAGCAGCCCGGGTTTTGGCGCTGGGACAGATACGCAGTATTTT. This codes for CASSPGFGAGTDTQYF.

This clonotype was seen a few times. This chain connects TRBV5-1 to TRBJ2-7; either TRBD1 or TRBD2 may supply D (6 bases each). Deletions cut 6 bases from V and 2 bases from J, with 18 bases between. Per the germline V gene, CDR1 is SGHRS and CDR2 is YFSETQ. This CDR3 has 15 amino acids. This CDR3 is CASTDVGGYTYEQYF. CDR3 nucleotides: TGCGCCAGCACGGATGTGGGGGGCTACACCTACGAGCAGTACTTC.

CDR3 nucleotide sequence: TGTGCCAGCAGCATAGGGACTAGCGGGGGGGCCTCGCAAGAGACCCAGTACTTC. It yields the protein CASSIGTSGGASQETQYF. The rearrangement links TRBV7-7 to TRBJ2-5; 16 nucleotides line up with TRBD2. CDR3 length: 18 residues. With V trimmed by 5 bases and J by 2 bases, 8 bases remained unmatched. Germline V gene data show CDR1 as SSHAT and CDR2 as FNYEAQ (reference sequence).

This clonotype has more than one count but fewer than ten. This rearrangement joins TRBV4-2 to TRBJ2-5; 10 nucleotides align to TRBD2. The CDR3 has 16 amino acids. The V and J ends lost 2 bases and 4 bases, in that order; junction bases with no gene match: 7. Germline CDR1 LGHNA, CDR2 YNFKEQ. CDR3 in amino acids: CASSQFQRGGLETQYF. Written as DNA, the CDR3 is TGTGCCAGCAGCCAATTCCAGCGGGGGGGCCTAGAGACCCAGTACTTC.

The rearrangement joins TRBV24-1 to TRBJ2-3; 7 bases align to TRBD1. The CDR3 is made up of 15 amino acids. Germline assignment: CDR1 KGHDR and CDR2 SFDVKD. V lost 4 bases and J lost 1; bases outside the gene matches: 4. The CDR3 DNA reads as TGTGCCACCAGTGAGACCGGGACAGGCACAGATACGCAGTATTTT. This codes for CATSETGTGTDTQYF.

This clonotype was picked up a small number of times. V usage is TRBV7-2 and J usage is TRBJ2-7; a weak D match, TRBD2 (6 bases). CDR1 is SGHTA and CDR2 is FQGNSA in the germline V gene. The germline V and J ends were trimmed by 5 bases and 1 base, with 12 bases remaining between them. The CDR3 length is 14 residues. CDR3: CASSVGAGSYEQYF. In DNA, the CDR3 is TGTGCCAGCAGCGTAGGGGCGGGGTCCTACGAGCAGTACTTC.

This clonotype was recorded once. The V gene is TRBV6-6, the J gene TRBJ2-7; 8 nucleotides line up with TRBD1. The V and J ends lost 5 bases and 4 bases, in that order; junction bases with no gene match: 7. CDR1 is MNHNY, CDR2 SVGAGI, per germline (reference sequence). The CDR3 contains 14 residues. DNA of the CDR3: TGTGCCAGCAGTCCCCTAGGGACAGGATACGAGCAGTACGTC. It specifies CASSPLGTGYEQYV.

The chain couples TRBV4-1 to TRBJ2-5; D may match TRBD1 or TRBD2 (6 bases each). CDR1 is MGHRA and CDR2 is YSYEKL in the germline V gene. This CDR3 has 18 residues. Trimming removed 3 bases at V and 0 bases at J, with 20 bases between. The DNA for the CDR3 is TGCGCCAGCAGCCAGCCCCGGGGGCAGAGCCCGTACCAAGAGACCCAGTACTTC. Translated: CASSQPRGQSPYQETQYF.

The V call is TRBV27, the J call TRBJ1-1; 7 bases are a match to TRBD1. The CDR3 spans 15 residues. V was clipped by 0 bases and J by 3 bases; unmatched bases: 4. The V gene's germline CDR1 is MNHEY and CDR2 SMNVEV (reference sequence). CDR3 bases: TGTGCCAGCAGTTTATCGGCAGGGGGGGACACTGAAGCTTTCTTT. Its protein is CASSLSAGGDTEAFF.

Details on this clonotype: A junction end diverges from the germline sequence, so it may reflect a read error. The chain carries TRBV20-1 and TRBJ2-5; tentatively, D is TRBD2 (5 bases). Germline CDR1 and CDR2: DFQATT and SNEGSKA (reference sequence). This CDR3 is built from 13 residues. CDR3 sequence: CSARATSLETQYF. DNA of the CDR3: TGCAGTGCAAGAGCCACTAGTCTGGAGACCCAGTACTTC.

The table lists this clonotype with a count of one. This chain joins TRBV20-1 and TRBJ1-2; D remains ambiguous. The CDR3 runs to 13 residues. CDR1 DFQATT and CDR2 SNEGSKA come from the germline V gene (reference sequence). V gave up 6 bases and J gave up 4 bases, with 15 bases separating them. The CDR3 loop is CSAPDPLLYGYTF. The CDR3 DNA follows: TGCAGTGCACCGGACCCCCTGCTCTATGGCTACACCTTC.

The V gene is TRBV7-8, the J gene TRBJ2-3, with D tentatively TRBD2 (7 bases). V lost 5 bases, J lost 7 bases, and 22 bases lay in between. The CDR3 is made up of 16 amino acids. Germline values: CDR1 SGHVS, CDR2 FQNEAQ. In DNA form, the CDR3 reads TGTGCCAGCAGCCCCCCCTCGGGGGGCGCTTATAATACGCAGTATTTT. It codes for CASSPPSGGAYNTQYF.

On this clonotype: Just one base apart from a much larger clone, this may be a read error. The chain is built from TRBV5-1 and TRBJ2-7; D not resolved. The CDR3 has 13 amino acids. Looked up from germline, CDR1 is SGHRS and CDR2 is YFSETQ. Written as DNA, the CDR3 is TGCGTCAGCAGCTCTACGCGATCCTACGAGCAGTACTTC. Translating gives CVSSSTRSYEQYF.

With regard to this clonotype: The junction departs from germline at one end; a sequencing error may be responsible. The chain combines TRBV12-3 or TRBV12-4 with TRBJ1-3; unclear D gene. The CDR3 runs 16 residues. The CDR3 region is CASSYRRQLSENTIYF. Here the CDR3 DNA reads TGTGCCAGCAGTTATCGGCGGCAGCTCTCTGAAAACACCATATATTTT.

This sequence joins TRBV7-6 and TRBJ2-7; TRBD1 matches at 9 bases. V dropped 5 bases and J dropped 3; count of bases not matched to a gene: 5. Germline V gene lookup returns CDR1 SGHVS and CDR2 FNYEAQ. CDR3 size: 14 residues. The CDR3 sequence: CASSPKTGGYEQYF. The CDR3 region has the DNA TGTGCCAGCAGCCCCAAGACAGGGGGCTACGAGCAGTACTTC.

This clonotype was seen a few times. The V call is TRBV20-1, the J call TRBJ1-4, with a possible D match to TRBD1 (6 bases). V was pared by 0 bases and J by 7 bases, with 18 bases between. Germline loops: CDR1 DFQATT, CDR2 SNEGSKA (reference sequence). The CDR3 is 16 amino acids. The CDR3 here is CSARDLGGGSGEKLFF. The CDR3 nucleotides read TGCAGTGCTAGAGATCTCGGGGGGGGCTCGGGTGAAAAACTGTTTTTT.